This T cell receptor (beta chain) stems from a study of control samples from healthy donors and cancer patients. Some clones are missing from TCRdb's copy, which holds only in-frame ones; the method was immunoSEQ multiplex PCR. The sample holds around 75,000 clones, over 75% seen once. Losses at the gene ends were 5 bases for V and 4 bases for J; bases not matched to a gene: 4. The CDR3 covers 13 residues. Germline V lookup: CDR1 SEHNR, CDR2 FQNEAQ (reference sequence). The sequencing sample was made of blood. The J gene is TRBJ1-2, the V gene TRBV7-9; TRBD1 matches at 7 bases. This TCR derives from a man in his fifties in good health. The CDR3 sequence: CASSQTGSYGYTF. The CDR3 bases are TGTGCCAGCAGCCAGACAGGGTCCTATGGCTACACCTTC.